This entry lists 11 T cell receptor beta chains sequenced from one sample in a study of shared clonotypes between healthy human individuals (TCRdb year 2020). The library was generated by the immunoSEQ multiplex PCR assay. The table comes from immuneACCESS by way of TCRdb, which keeps in-frame sequences with V and J called. Part of the clones is missing from these tables; in studies checked, under half for an unresolved V gene and the rest for unknown reasons. The sample data list about 490,000 clones, and 76% of these were observed just once. 10% to 15% of the sample is held by the ten biggest clonotypes. Sequencing was carried out using PBMCs. All receptors derive from a woman aged 40 to 55 in good health. Some clones in this sample may be carry-over from other donors' samples.

The chain uses TRBV9 and TRBJ1-3, with D perhaps matching TRBD1 (6 bases). Looked up from germline, CDR1 is SGDLS and CDR2 is YYNGEE. This CDR3 region has 15 residues. V was trimmed by 1 base and J by 3 bases, leaving 11 bases between them. CDR3 in DNA: TGTGCCAGCAGCGTAAGGGGGACTTTTGGAAACACCATATATTTT. Translating it yields CASSVRGTFGNTIYF.

This clone was picked up a small number of times. This chain links TRBV19 with TRBJ1-5; 9 nucleotides agree with TRBD1. The CDR3 has 16 residues. Germline CDR1 reads LNHDA; CDR2 reads SQIVND (reference sequence). Trimming cost V 4 bases and J 5 bases; bases outside gene matches: 9. For the CDR3, the DNA is TGTGCCAGTAGTACCGGGGACAGGGTGTTCGATCAGCCCCAGCATTTT. This sequence encodes CASSTGDRVFDQPQHF.

The J gene is TRBJ2-2, the V gene TRBV27, with TRBD2 matching 14 bases. CDR3 size: 16 residues. Trimming removed 10 bases from V and 5 bases from J; junction bases left unmatched: 9. Germline V gene lookup returns CDR1 MNHEY and CDR2 SMNVEV (reference sequence). The chain's CDR3 is CATGTSGRRGTGELFF. The CDR3 DNA is TGTGCCACGGGGACTAGCGGGAGAAGAGGGACCGGGGAGCTGTTTTTT.

Concerning this clone: Other DNA sequences from this sample encode an identical CDR3 as well. The chain employs TRBV29-1 and TRBJ2-7; the D gene is possibly TRBD1 (5 bases). Germline V gene lookup returns CDR1 SQVTM and CDR2 ANQGSEA. This CDR3 spans 12 amino acids. V lost 4 bases and J lost 3, with 10 bases in between. The chain's CDR3 is CSVVGASYEQYF. The DNA of the CDR3 is TGCAGCGTTGTAGGGGCGAGCTACGAGCAGTACTTC.

Notes on this clone: The germline gene is not matched at one end of the junction; a read error may be the cause. The chain links TRBV7-8 to TRBJ2-7, with D perhaps matching TRBD1 (6 bases). The germline V gene has CDR1 SGHVS and CDR2 FQNEAQ. The CDR3 is made up of 14 amino acids. The CDR3 DNA reads as TGTGCCAGCAGCACAGGGTATAGCTCCTCCGAGCAGTACTTC. Its protein product is CASSTGYSSSEQYF.

The rearrangement links TRBV30 to TRBJ2-7; D possibly corresponds to TRBD1 (6 bases). The germline CDR1 and CDR2 sequences are GTSNPN and SVGIG (reference sequence). The V end lost 3 bases, the J end lost 2 bases, and 11 bases lay between the germline ends. CDR3 length: 13 amino acids. The CDR3 here is CAWSFGQTYEQYF. CDR3 DNA sequence: TGTGCCTGGAGCTTCGGACAGACCTACGAGCAGTACTTC.

The chain carries TRBV11-3 and TRBJ2-2; D is possibly TRBD1 or TRBD2 (5 bases each). The CDR3 has 16 residues. Germline-derived CDR1 and CDR2 are SGHNT and YENEEA. V was pared by 1 base and J by 0 bases, with 9 bases between. The CDR3 region is CASSLGGTANTGELFF. The DNA of the CDR3 is TGTGCCAGCAGCTTAGGAGGGACCGCGAACACCGGGGAGCTGTTTTTT. Using reference TRBV11-3 and TRBJ2-2 for the parts outside the CDR3, the full variable domain is EAGVVQSPRYKIIEKKQPVAFWCNPISGHNTLYWYLQNLGQGPELLIRYENEEAVDDSQLPKDRFSAERLKGVDSTLKIQPAELGDSAVYLCASSLGGTANTGELFFGEGSRLTVL.

The table lists this clone with a few counts. The V gene is TRBV6-5, the J gene TRBJ1-2, with 8 bases lining up with TRBD1. From germline, CDR1 is MNHEY and CDR2 SVGAGI. The CDR3 spans 14 residues. V dropped 7 bases and J dropped 4; count of bases not matched to a gene: 8. The CDR3 DNA is TGTGCCAGCAAACTTGGACAGGGTGGCTATGGCTACACCTTC. Protein product: CASKLGQGGYGYTF.

There are a few counts of this clone. The chain is built from TRBV6-1 and TRBJ2-7, with D unresolved. Trimming stripped 0 bases from V and 2 bases from J, with 20 bases between. Germline lookup yields CDR1 MNHNS and CDR2 SASEGT. The CDR3 is 18 residues long. The CDR3 protein is CASSEAGWSWVMAYEQYF. The CDR3 DNA reads TGTGCCAGCAGTGAAGCTGGGTGGTCTTGGGTTATGGCCTACGAGCAGTACTTC.

The genes are TRBV5-4 and TRBJ2-4; 8 bases are shared with TRBD2. This CDR3 region has 16 residues. Germline V gives CDR1 SGHNT, CDR2 YYREEE (reference sequence). V lost 0 bases, J lost 3 bases, and 5 bases stayed unmatched. The CDR3 protein is CASSLAGGVGKNIQYF. CDR3 DNA sequence: TGTGCCAGCAGCTTGGCCGGGGGGGTCGGCAAAAACATTCAGTACTTC.

The V gene is TRBV28, the J gene TRBJ1-2; possible D gene TRBD1, 6 bases. Trimming removed 6 bases from V and 7 bases from J, with 18 bases in between. From germline, CDR1 is MDHEN and CDR2 SYDVKM. CDR3 length: 14 amino acids. The CDR3 spells CASRPGAGVSGYTF. The CDR3 DNA reads as TGTGCCAGCAGGCCGGGGGCAGGGGTGTCTGGCTACACCTTC.